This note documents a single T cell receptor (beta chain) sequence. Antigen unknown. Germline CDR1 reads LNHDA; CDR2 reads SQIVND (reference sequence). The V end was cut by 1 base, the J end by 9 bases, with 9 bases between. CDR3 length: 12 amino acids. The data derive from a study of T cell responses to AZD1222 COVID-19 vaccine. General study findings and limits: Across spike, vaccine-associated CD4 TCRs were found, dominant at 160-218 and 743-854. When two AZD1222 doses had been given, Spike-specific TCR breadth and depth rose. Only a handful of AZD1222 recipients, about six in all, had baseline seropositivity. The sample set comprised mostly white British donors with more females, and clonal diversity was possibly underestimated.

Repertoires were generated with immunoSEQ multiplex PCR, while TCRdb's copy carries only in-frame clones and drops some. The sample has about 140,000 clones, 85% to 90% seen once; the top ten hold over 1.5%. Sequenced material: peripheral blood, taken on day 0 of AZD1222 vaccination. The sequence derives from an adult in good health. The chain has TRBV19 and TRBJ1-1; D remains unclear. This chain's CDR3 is CASSIVPRQAFF. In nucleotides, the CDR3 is TGTGCCAGTAGTATAGTACCGCGGCAAGCTTTCTTT.